Listed below are T cell receptor beta chains from one sample, sequenced in a study of cytomegalovirus exposure and HLA in healthy donors. Assay: immunoSEQ multiplex PCR; the TCRdb copy retains only in-frame clones and omits some. The clone table shows about 88,000 clones, with the ten largest holding more than 5.5%. Sample: PBMCs. The receptors were gathered from a girl under 18 in good health and CMV-seropositive. Each CDR3 is given with its conserved first and last residue. The order of the fields is clone size, D gene, V gene, J gene, CDR3 DNA, CDR3 protein. D genes are given only for firm matches. Clone size, where shown, is once, few, many, or a class for clones that have expanded.

>-|-|TRBV7-6|TRBJ2-3
TGTGCCAGCAGCTTAAACGGAGTAGCGGCCCTCACAGATACGCAGTATTTT
CASSLNGVAALTDTQYF
>-|-|TRBV2|TRBJ2-3
TGTGCCAGCAGTGATTTGTCGGGCACAGATACGCAGTATTTT
CASSDLSGTDTQYF
>-|-|TRBV5-4|TRBJ2-7
TGTGCCAGCAGCCTACCCGGGGAGTCCTACGAGCAGTACTTC
CASSLPGESYEQYF
>-|TRBD2|TRBV18|TRBJ2-5
TGTGCCAGCTCACTGGGACTAGCGGGGGGTCCGAACCAAGAGACCCAGTACTTC
CASSLGLAGGPNQETQYF
>-|TRBD2|TRBV6-1|TRBJ2-4
TGTGCCAGCAGTGCTAGCGGGACGATAGCCAAAAACATTCAGTACTTC
CASSASGTIAKNIQYF
>-|-|TRBV28|TRBJ1-5
TGTGCCAGCAGTCCGTGGGGCGGGGGGAAAAGCAATCAGCCCCAGCATTTT
CASSPWGGGKSNQPQHF
>-|-|TRBV19|TRBJ1-6
TGTGCCAGTAGTATTGCCATCCCGGGCTCCTATAATTCACCCCTCCACTTT
CASSIAIPGSYNSPLHF
>-|TRBD1|TRBV15|TRBJ1-1
TGTGCCACCAGCAGGAGACAGGGTCCGGACACTGAAGCTTTCTTT
CATSRRQGPDTEAFF
>-|-|TRBV4-2|TRBJ2-7
TGTGCCAGCAGCCAAGGCCAGGGGTTAGGTGCCTACGAGCAGTACTTC
CASSQGQGLGAYEQYF
>-|-|TRBV7-6|TRBJ2-5
TGTGCCAGCAGCACCCGGGACTCAAGTCGGGAGACCCAGTACTTC
CASSTRDSSRETQYF
>-|-|TRBV9|TRBJ2-2
TGTGCCAGCAGACGACAGGCGCAGAACACCGGGGAGCTGTTTTTT
CASRRQAQNTGELFF
>-|-|TRBV6-5|TRBJ2-7
TGTGCCAGCAGTTACTCGTACAGTGCCTACGAGCAGTACTTC
CASSYSYSAYEQYF
>-|-|TRBV5-8|TRBJ2-5
TGTGCCAGCAGCTTGGTTGAGGCCCAGTACTTC
CASSLVEAQYF
>-|TRBD1|TRBV2|TRBJ1-1
TGTGCCAGCAGTGAAAGGGGGCGGAGGACTGAAGCTTTCTTT
CASSERGRRTEAFF
>-|-|TRBV4-3|TRBJ2-1
TGCGCCAGCAGCCAGCAGGGGTACAATGAGCAGTTCTTC
CASSQQGYNEQFF
>-|TRBD1|TRBV6-5|TRBJ1-1
TGTGCCAGCAGTTACTTGGGACAGCTTACTGAAGCTTTCTTT
CASSYLGQLTEAFF
>large|TRBD2|TRBV7-2|TRBJ2-5
TGTGCCAGCAGCTCGGGACTAGCGGGGGGCAACCCCTATCAAGAGACCCAGTACTTC
CASSSGLAGGNPYQETQYF
>-|TRBD2|TRBV4-2|TRBJ2-1
TGTGCCAGCAGCCTAAGCGGGGGAAGCTCCGACAATGAGCAGTTCTTC
CASSLSGGSSDNEQFF
>-|-|TRBV6-1|TRBJ1-5
TGTGCCAGCATACTAGAGACGGGACTCCAGCCCCAGCATTTT
CASILETGLQPQHF
>-|-|TRBV5-5|TRBJ1-1
TGTGCCAGCAGTTCGATCGGGACTGAAGCTTTCTTT
CASSSIGTEAFF
>-|-|TRBV29-1|TRBJ2-5
TGCAGCGTCGGACTTAAGGAAGGGGAGACCCAGTACTTC
CSVGLKEGETQYF
>-|TRBD2|TRBV19|TRBJ2-1
TGTGCCAGTAGCAGGACTAGCGGGAACGACAATGAGCAGTTCTTC
CASSRTSGNDNEQFF
>-|-|TRBV4-2|TRBJ2-1
TGTGCCAGCAGCCTGGCTGGGGGGTCGGGGAATGAGCAGTTCTTC
CASSLAGGSGNEQFF
>-|TRBD1|TRBV9|TRBJ1-2
TGTGCCAGCAGCGTAGTTGGGGACAGCCCCTATGGCTACACCTTC
CASSVVGDSPYGYTF
>-|TRBD1|TRBV5-1|TRBJ2-7
TGCGCCAGCAGCTGGGACAGCTCCTACGAGCAGTACTTC
CASSWDSSYEQYF
>-|TRBD1|TRBV9|TRBJ1-2
TGTGCCAGCAGCGGGGACAGGGTATTTGGCTACACCTTC
CASSGDRVFGYTF
>-|-|TRBV7-2|TRBJ1-5
TGTGCCAGCAGCTTATCTGGACAAAGAGCGAGCAATCAGCCCCAGCATTTT
CASSLSGQRASNQPQHF
>-|-|TRBV7-9|TRBJ2-5
TGTGCCAGCAGCTTAGACTGGGCAGTGTACCAAGAGACCCAGTACTTC
CASSLDWAVYQETQYF
>-|-|TRBV6-5|TRBJ2-5
TGTGCCAGCAGGGGAGGGAAGGGGGAAGAGACCCAGTACTTC
CASRGGKGEETQYF
>-|TRBD1|TRBV4-3|TRBJ2-1
TGCGCCAGCAGCCCAGGGACAGAGAATGAGCAGTTCTTC
CASSPGTENEQFF
>-|-|TRBV27|TRBJ2-5
TGTGCCAGCAGTTCGAACAGCCAAGAGACCCAGTACTTC
CASSSNSQETQYF
>-|-|TRBV29-1|TRBJ1-1
TGCAGCGCCGCCGCGATGAACACTGAAGCTTTCTTT
CSAAAMNTEAFF
>-|-|TRBV7-6|TRBJ1-3
TGTGCCAGCAGCTTAGACCGGGTCTCTGGAAACACCATATATTTT
CASSLDRVSGNTIYF
>-|TRBD2|TRBV5-1|TRBJ2-3
TGCGCCAGCAGCTTCACTAGCGGGGGGTTAACAGATACGCAGTATTTT
CASSFTSGGLTDTQYF
>-|-|TRBV4-2|TRBJ2-1
TGTGCCAGCAGCCAAGATTGGGCAGACTCCTACAATGAGCAGTTCTTC
CASSQDWADSYNEQFF
>-|-|TRBV4-1|TRBJ1-2
TGCGCCAGCAGCCACATCTCGAGGGAAGTCTATGGCTACACCTTC
CASSHISREVYGYTF
>-|-|TRBV5-6|TRBJ1-2
TGTGCCAGCAGCTTGGGATCGGGGAGCTACACCTTC
CASSLGSGSYTF
>-|-|TRBV10-3|TRBJ1-5
TGTGCCATCAGTGAGTCTATGGGCAGGGGATCAAGACAGCCCCAGCATTTT
CAISESMGRGSRQPQHF
>-|TRBD1|TRBV5-1|TRBJ2-7
TGCGCCAGCGAGTCCAAGACAGGGGAGGTTACCTACGAGCAGTACTTC
CASESKTGEVTYEQYF
>-|-|TRBV7-2|TRBJ2-5
TGTGCCAGCAGCTTGGGGGAACAGGGCCCCCAAGAGACCCAGTACTTC
CASSLGEQGPQETQYF
>-|-|TRBV6-1|TRBJ2-7
TGTGCCAGCAGTCTTGCAGGGGACCCCTACGAGCAGTACTTC
CASSLAGDPYEQYF
>-|TRBD1|TRBV5-6|TRBJ1-6
TGTGCCAGCAGCTTCAGGGGGAGTGATTCACCCCTCCACTTT
CASSFRGSDSPLHF
>-|-|TRBV11-3|TRBJ1-1
TGTGCCAGCAGCGGGGGCCCTTCCGAAGCTTTCTTT
CASSGGPSEAFF
>-|-|TRBV27|TRBJ1-6
TGTGCCAGCAGTTTGTTAGGGGGGGATTCACCCCTCCACTTT
CASSLLGGDSPLHF
>-|-|TRBV6-5|TRBJ1-2
TGTGCCAGCAGTTTCCGTAAGGGGGTACACTATGGCTACACCTTC
CASSFRKGVHYGYTF
>-|-|TRBV5-1|TRBJ2-3
TGCGCCAGCAGCTTGACCGAGGGAGATACGCAGTATTTT
CASSLTEGDTQYF